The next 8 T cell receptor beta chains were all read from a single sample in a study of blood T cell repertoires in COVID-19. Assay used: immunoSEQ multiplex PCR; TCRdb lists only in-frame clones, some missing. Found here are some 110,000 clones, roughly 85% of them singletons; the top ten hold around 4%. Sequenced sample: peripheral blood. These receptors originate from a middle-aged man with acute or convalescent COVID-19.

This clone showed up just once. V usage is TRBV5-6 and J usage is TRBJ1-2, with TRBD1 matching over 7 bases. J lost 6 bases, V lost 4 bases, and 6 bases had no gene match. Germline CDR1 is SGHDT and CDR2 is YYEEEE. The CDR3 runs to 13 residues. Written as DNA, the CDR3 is TGTGCCAGCAGCCCGACAGGGATCCATGGCTACACCTTC. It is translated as CASSPTGIHGYTF.

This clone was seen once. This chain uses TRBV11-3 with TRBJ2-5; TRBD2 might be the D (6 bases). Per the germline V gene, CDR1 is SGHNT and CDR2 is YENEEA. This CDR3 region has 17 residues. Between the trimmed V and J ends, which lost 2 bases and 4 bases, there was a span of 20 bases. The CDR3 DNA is TGTGCCAGCAGCTTAAGTTCAGGCGGGATTGGGGGAGAGACCCAGTACTTC. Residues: CASSLSSGGIGGETQYF.

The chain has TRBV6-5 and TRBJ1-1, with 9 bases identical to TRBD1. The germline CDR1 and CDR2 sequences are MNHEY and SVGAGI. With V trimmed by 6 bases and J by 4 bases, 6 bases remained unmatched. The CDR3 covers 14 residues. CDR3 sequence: CASRTGQGRTEAFF. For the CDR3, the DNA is TGTGCCAGCAGAACCGGACAGGGGCGCACTGAAGCTTTCTTT.

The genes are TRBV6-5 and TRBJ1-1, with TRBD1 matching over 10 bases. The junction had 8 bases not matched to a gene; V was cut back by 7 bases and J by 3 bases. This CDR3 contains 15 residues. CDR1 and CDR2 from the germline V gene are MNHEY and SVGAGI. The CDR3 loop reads CASTETGGKHTEAFF. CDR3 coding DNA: TGTGCCAGCACCGAGACAGGGGGCAAACACACTGAAGCTTTCTTT.

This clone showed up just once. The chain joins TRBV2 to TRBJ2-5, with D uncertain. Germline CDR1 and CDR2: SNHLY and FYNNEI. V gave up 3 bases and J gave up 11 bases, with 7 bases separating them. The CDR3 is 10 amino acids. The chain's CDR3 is CASSDLTQYF. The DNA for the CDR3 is TGTGCCAGCAGTGACCTCACTCAGTACTTC.

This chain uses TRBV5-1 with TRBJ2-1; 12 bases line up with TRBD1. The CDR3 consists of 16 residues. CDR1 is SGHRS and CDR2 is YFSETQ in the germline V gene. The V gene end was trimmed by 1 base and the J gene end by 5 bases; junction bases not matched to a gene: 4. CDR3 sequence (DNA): TGCGCCAGCAGCTTGACGGGACAGGGGGCGAACAATGAGCAGTTCTTC. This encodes CASSLTGQGANNEQFF.

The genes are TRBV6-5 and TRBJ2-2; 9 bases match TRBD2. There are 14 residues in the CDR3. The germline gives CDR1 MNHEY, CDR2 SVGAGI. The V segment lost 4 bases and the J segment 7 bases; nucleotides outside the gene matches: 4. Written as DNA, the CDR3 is TGTGCCAGCAGTTCGGGACTAGCCGGCGGGGAGCTGTTTTTT. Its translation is CASSSGLAGGELFF.

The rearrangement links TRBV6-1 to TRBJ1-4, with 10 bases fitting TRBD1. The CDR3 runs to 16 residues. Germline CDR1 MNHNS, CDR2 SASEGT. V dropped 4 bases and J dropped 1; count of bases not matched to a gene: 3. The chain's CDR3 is CASSGRDRGTNEKLFF. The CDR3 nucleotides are TGTGCCAGCAGTGGGCGGGACAGGGGAACTAATGAAAAACTGTTTTTT.